This entry features one T cell receptor beta chain sequence. Its antigen is not identified. The sample is drawn from a study of Ad26.COV2.S vaccination and SARS-CoV-2 variants. The method was immunoSEQ multiplex PCR; TCRdb's version includes in-frame clones alone and lacks a portion of them. The data contain hundreds of thousands of clones, 70% to 90% of them singletons. CDR3 length: 13 amino acids. The germline CDR1 and CDR2 sequences are SGHDN and FVKESK. V gave up 3 bases and J gave up 5 bases; unmatched junction bases: 4. Treatment described: some 20 received Ad26.COV2.S at low or high dose, single or two shots; about five received placebo; per-sample allocation not given. Sample collection was performed on day 63 after the first vaccine or placebo injection. Within Boston, the person who donated was an adult of 18-55 years. Broader study findings: Recipients of vaccine and of placebo showed similar breadth of their non-spike TCR repertoires. Vaccine recipients had higher spike-specific TCR breadth than placebo recipients. The TCR-based breadth and depth measures might underestimate overall T cell responses.

This specimen consisted of peripheral blood, obtained in a trial of Ad26.COV2.S vaccine versus placebo. The clonotype was recovered from a person between 18 and 59 years old who received the Ad26.COV2.S COVID-19 vaccine or a placebo. This chain uses TRBV14 with TRBJ2-7, with 7 bases identical to TRBD1. DNA for the CDR3: TGTGCCAGCAGCCATCGAGGGGGCAACGAGCAGTACTTC. Translation: CASSHRGGNEQYF.